The following is a TCR beta chain sequence with its context. Its antigen is unidentified. This record belongs to a study of cytotoxic CD8 clonotypes in ibrutinib-treated CLL. This CDR3 has 14 amino acids. CDR1 SGHRS and CDR2 YFSETQ come from the germline V gene. The V gene lost 4 bases and the J gene lost 0 bases, with 11 bases spanning the gap. TCRdb's copy holds only in-frame clones and misses some; the assay was immunoSEQ multiplex PCR. The table shows roughly 220,000 clones, with nearly 80% occurring only once. Points from the study as a whole: The study found baseline clonality above age-matched healthy donors, tracking circulating CD8+ T-cell counts. Patients with sustained remission and those progressing were sampled at differing times. Few clonotypes were public, and these shrank or held steady under treatment.

Extraction of around 2 micrograms of genomic DNA from cryopreserved PBMCs supplied material for TCR beta libraries. The specimen was PBMCs, collected after 12 months of ibrutinib treatment. The gene calls are TRBV5-1 and TRBJ2-7, with D perhaps matching TRBD1 (5 bases). The receptor was isolated from a human donor with chronic lymphocytic leukemia. The CDR3 spells CASSIGQSSYEQYF. DNA of the CDR3: TGCGCCAGCAGCATTGGACAAAGCTCCTACGAGCAGTACTTC.